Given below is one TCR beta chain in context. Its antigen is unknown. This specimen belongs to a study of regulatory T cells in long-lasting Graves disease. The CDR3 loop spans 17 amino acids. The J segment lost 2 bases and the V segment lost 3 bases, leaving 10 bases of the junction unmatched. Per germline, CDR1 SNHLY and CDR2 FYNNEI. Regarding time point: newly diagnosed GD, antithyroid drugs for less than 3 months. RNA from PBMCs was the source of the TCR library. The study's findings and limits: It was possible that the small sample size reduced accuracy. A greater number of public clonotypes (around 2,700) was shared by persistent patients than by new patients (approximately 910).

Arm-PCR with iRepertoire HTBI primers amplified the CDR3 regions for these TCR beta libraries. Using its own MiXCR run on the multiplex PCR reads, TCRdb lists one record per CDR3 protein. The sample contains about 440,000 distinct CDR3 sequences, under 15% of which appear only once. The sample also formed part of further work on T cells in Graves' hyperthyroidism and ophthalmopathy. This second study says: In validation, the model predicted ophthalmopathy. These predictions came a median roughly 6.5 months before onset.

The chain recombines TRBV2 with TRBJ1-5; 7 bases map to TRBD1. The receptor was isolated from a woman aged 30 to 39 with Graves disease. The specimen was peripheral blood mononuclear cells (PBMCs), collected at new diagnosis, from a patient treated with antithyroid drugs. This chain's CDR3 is CASSDTTQGYGNQPQHF. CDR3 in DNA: TGTGCCAGCAGTGACACTACACAGGGGTATGGCAATCAGCCCCAGCATTTT. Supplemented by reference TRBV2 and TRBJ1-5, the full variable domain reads EPEVTQTPSHQVTQMGQEVILRCVPISNHLYFYWYRQILGQKVEFLVSFYNNEISEKSEIFDDQFSVERPDGSNFTLKIRSTKLEDSAMYFCASSDTTQGYGNQPQHFGDGTRLSIL.